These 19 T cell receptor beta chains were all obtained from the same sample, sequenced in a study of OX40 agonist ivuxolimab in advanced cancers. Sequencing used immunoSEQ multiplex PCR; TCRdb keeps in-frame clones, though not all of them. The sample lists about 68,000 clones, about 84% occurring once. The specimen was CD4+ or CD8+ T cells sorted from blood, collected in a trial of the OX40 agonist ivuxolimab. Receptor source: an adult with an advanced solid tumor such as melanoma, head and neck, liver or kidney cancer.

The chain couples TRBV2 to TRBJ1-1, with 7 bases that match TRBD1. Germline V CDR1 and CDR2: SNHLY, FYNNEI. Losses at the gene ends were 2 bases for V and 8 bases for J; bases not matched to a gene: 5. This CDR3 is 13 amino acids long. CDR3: CASSERGGNEAFF. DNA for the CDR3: TGTGCCAGCAGTGAACGAGGGGGCAACGAAGCTTTCTTT.

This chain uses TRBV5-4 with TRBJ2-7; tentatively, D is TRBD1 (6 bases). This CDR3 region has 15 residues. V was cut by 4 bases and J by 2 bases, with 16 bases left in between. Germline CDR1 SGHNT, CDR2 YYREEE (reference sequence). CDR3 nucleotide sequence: TGTGCCAGCAGCACCGGGCGAAGGACAGCCTACGAGCAGTACTTC. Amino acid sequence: CASSTGRRTAYEQYF. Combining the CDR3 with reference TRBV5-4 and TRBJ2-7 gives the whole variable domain ETGVTQSPTHLIKTRGQQVTLRCSSQSGHNTVSWYQQALGQGPQFIFQYYREEENGRGNFPPRFSGLQFPNYSSELNVNALELDDSALYLCASSTGRRTAYEQYFGPGTRLTVT.

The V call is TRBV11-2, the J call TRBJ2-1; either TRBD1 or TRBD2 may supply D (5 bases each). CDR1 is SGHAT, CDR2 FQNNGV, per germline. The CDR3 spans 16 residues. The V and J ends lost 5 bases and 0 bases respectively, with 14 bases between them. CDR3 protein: CASSPVRGSSYNEQFF. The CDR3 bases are TGTGCCAGCAGCCCCGTGAGGGGAAGCTCCTACAATGAGCAGTTCTTC.

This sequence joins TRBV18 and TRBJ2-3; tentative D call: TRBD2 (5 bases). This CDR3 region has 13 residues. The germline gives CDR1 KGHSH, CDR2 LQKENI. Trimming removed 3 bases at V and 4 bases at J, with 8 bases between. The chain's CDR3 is CASSPSGADTQYF. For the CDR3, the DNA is TGTGCCAGCTCACCGTCCGGGGCAGATACGCAGTATTTT.

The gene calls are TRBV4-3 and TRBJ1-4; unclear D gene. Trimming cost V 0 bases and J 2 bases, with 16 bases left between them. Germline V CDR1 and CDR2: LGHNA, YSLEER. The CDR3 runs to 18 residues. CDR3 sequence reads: CASSQDQGASGTNEKLFF. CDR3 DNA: TGCGCCAGCAGCCAAGATCAAGGAGCGTCTGGGACTAATGAAAAACTGTTTTTT.

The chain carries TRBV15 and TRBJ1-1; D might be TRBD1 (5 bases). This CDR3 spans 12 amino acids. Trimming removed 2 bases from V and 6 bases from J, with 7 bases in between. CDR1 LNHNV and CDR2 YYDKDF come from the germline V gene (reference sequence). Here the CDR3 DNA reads TGTGCCACCAGCAGACAGGGTCCTGAAGCTTTCTTT. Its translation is CATSRQGPEAFF. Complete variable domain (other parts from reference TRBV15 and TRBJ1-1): DAMVIQNPRYQVTQFGKPVTLSCSQTLNHNVMYWYQQKSSQAPKLLFHYYDKDFNNEADTPDNFQSRRPNTSFCFLDIRSPGLGDTAMYLCATSRQGPEAFFGQGTRLTVV.

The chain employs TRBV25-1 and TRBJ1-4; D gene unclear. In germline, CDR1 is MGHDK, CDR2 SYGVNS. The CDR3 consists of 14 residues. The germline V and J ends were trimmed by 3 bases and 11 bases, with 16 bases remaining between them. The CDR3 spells CASSEDGLATKLFF. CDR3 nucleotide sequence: TGTGCCAGCAGTGAGGACGGACTAGCCACCAAACTGTTTTTT.

The DNA for the CDR3 is TGTGCCAGCAGCTCCCCCGGAGGGTGGAATGAGCAGTTCTTC. Translation: CASSSPGGWNEQFF. The V and J genes are TRBV7-2 and TRBJ2-1; D is perhaps TRBD2 (6 bases). CDR3 size: 14 residues. The germline V gene encodes CDR1 SGHTA and CDR2 FQGNSA. Trimming took 4 bases from V and 7 from J, leaving 14 bases between them.

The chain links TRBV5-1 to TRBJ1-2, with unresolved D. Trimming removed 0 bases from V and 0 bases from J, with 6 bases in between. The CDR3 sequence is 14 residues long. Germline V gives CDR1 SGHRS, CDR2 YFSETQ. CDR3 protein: CASSLERPNYGYTF. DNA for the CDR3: TGCGCCAGCAGCTTGGAGCGACCTAACTATGGCTACACCTTC. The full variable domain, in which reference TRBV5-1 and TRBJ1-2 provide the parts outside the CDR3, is KAGVTQTPRYLIKTRGQQVTLSCSPISGHRSVSWYQQTPGQGLQFLFEYFSETQRNKGNFPGRFSGRQFSNSRSEMNVSTLELGDSALYLCASSLERPNYGYTFGSGTRLTVV.

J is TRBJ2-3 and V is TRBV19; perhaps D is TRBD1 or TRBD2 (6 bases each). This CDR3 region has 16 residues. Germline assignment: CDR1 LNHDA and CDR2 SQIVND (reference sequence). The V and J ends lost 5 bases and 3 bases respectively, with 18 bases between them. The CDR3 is CASSPRYREATDTQYF. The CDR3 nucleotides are TGTGCCAGTAGTCCACGATACAGGGAGGCAACAGATACGCAGTATTTT.

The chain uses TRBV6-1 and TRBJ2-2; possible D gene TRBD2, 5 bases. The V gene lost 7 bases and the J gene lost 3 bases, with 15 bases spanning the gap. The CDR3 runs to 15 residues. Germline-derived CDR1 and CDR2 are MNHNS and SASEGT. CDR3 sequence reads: CASTSSLEYTGELFF. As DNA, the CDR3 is TGTGCCAGCACCTCTAGCTTGGAGTACACCGGGGAGCTGTTTTTT.

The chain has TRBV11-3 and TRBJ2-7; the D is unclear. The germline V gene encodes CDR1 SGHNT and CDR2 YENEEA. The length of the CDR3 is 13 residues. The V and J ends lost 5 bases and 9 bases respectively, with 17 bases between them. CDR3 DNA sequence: TGTGCCAGCAGCGAAAATCCGCGTACGGCGCAGTACTTC. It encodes CASSENPRTAQYF.

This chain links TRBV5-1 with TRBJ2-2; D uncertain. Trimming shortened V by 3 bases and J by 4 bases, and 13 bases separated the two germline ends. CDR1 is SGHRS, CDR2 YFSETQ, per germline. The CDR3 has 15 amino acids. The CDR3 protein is CASSSDGPVTGELFF. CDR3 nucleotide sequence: TGCGCCAGCAGCTCGGACGGACCGGTCACCGGGGAGCTGTTTTTT.

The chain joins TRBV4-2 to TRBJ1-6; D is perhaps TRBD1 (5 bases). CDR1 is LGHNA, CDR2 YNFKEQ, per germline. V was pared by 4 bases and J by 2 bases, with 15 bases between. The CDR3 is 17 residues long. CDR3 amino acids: CASSRLGDGPYNSPLHF. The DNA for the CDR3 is TGTGCCAGCAGCCGCCTCGGGGACGGTCCCTATAATTCACCCCTCCACTTT.

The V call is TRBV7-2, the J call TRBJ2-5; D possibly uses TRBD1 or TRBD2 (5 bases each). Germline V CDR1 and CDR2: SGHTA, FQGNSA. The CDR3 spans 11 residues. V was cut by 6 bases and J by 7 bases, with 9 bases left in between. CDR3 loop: CASRGDLTQYF. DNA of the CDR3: TGTGCCAGCAGGGGGGATTTGACCCAGTACTTC.

The CDR3 DNA reads as TGTGCCAGCAGCTTAGGAGGGCGCCATCGACTCATAGGAAACACCATATATTTT. Protein product: CASSLGGRHRLIGNTIYF. V gene TRBV7-9 combines with J gene TRBJ1-3, with D hard to call. CDR1 and CDR2 from the germline V gene are SEHNR and FQNEAQ (reference sequence). The CDR3 extends over 18 amino acids. The V gene lost 1 base and the J gene lost 4 bases, with 20 bases spanning the gap.

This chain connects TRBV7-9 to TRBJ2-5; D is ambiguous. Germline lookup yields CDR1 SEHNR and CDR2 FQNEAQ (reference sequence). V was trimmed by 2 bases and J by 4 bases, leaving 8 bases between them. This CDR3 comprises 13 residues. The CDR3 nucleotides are TGTGCCAGCAGCTTAAGTCCCCGAGAGACCCAGTACTTC. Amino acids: CASSLSPRETQYF.

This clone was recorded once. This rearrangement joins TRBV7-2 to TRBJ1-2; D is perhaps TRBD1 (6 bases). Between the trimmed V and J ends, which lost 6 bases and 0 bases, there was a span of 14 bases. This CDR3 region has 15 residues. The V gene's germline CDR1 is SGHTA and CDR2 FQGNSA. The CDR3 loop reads CASRRGGITNYGYTF. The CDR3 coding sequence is TGTGCCAGCAGGAGGGGGGGGATCACTAACTATGGCTACACCTTC.

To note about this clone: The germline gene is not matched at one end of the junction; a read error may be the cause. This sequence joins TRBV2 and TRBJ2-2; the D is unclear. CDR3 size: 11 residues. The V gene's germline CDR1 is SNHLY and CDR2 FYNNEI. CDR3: CASSNPGELFF. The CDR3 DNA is TGTGCCAGCTCGAACCCCGGGGAGCTGTTTTTT.